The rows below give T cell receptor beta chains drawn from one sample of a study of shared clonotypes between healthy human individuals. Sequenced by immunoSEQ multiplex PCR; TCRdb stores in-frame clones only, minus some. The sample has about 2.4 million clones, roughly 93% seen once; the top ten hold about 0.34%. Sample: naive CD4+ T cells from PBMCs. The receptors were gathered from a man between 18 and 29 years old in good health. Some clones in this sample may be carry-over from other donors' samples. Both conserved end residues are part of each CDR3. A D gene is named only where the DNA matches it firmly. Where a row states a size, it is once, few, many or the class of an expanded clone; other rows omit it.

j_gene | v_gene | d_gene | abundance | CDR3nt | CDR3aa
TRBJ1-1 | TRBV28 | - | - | TGTGCCAGCAGTTTAACAGCGGGACTGAACACTGAAGCTTTCTTT | CASSLTAGLNTEAFF
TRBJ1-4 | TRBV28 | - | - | TGTGCCAGCAGCCCCTGGGCAACTAATGAAAAACTGTTTTTT | CASSPWATNEKLFF
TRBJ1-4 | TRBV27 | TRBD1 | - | TGTGCCAGCGGACTGGGACAGATCCGTGAAAAACTGTTTTTT | CASGLGQIREKLFF
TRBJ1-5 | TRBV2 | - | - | TGTGCCAGCAGTGGGGGTAATCAGCCCCAGCATTTT | CASSGGNQPQHF
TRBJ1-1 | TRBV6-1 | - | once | TGTGCCAGTATAGTCCAACCGTCCCCCACTGAAGCTTTCTTT | CASIVQPSPTEAFF
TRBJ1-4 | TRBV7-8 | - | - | TGTGCCAGCAGCTTAGTTATGGCAGGACTACCAACTAATGAAAAACTGTTTTTT | CASSLVMAGLPTNEKLFF
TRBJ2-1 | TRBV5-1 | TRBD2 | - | TGCGCCAGCAGCCCATCGACTAGCCCCTACAATGAGCAGTTCTTC | CASSPSTSPYNEQFF
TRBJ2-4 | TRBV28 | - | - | TGTGCCAGCAGTGCGGACGGACAAGAGGACATTCAGTACTTC | CASSADGQEDIQYF
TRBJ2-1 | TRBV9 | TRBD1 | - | TGTGCCAGCAGCGGGCGGACAGGGGGCAATGAGCAGTTCTTC | CASSGRTGGNEQFF
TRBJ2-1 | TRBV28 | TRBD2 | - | TGTGCCAGCAGTTTGATGAGGTGGGGACTAGCGGGACCCTACAATGAGCAGTTCTTC | CASSLMRWGLAGPYNEQFF
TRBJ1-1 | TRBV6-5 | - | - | TGTGCCAGCAGATTAAGTAACACTGAAGCTTTCTTT | CASRLSNTEAFF
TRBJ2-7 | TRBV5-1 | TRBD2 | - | TGCGCCAGCAGCTTGGGGCTAGCGGGAGGGGAGTTCGCCGAGCAGTACTTC | CASSLGLAGGEFAEQYF
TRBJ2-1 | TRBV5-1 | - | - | TGCGCCAGCAGCTTTCTGGGGTCGAGCAATGAGCAGTTCTTC | CASSFLGSSNEQFF
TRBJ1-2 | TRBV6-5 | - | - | TGTGCCAGCAGTAAGAGGGGGGATTGGGGCTACACCTTC | CASSKRGDWGYTF
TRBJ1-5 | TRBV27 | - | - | TGTGCCAGCAGTTTACGGGGGGATCAGCCCCAGCATTTT | CASSLRGDQPQHF
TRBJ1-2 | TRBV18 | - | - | TGTGCCAGCTCACCGTACACAGAATATGGCTACACCTTC | CASSPYTEYGYTF
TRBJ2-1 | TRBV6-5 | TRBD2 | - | TGTGCCAGCAGTTACACTAGCGGGAGTTTCCACAATGAGCAGTTCTTC | CASSYTSGSFHNEQFF
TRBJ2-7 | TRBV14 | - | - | TGTGCCAGCAGCCAAGGACAGCGGCTCCAGCAGTACTTC | CASSQGQRLQQYF
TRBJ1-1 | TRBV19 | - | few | TGTGCCAGTAGTATTGGGGACCGGTACACTGAAGCTTTCTTT | CASSIGDRYTEAFF
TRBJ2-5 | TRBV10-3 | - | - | TGTGCCATCAGGAAACAAGAGACCCAGTACTTC | CAIRKQETQYF
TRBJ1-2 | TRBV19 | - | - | TGTGCCAGTAGTATAGTGGGCGCAAAGGTGTATGGCTACACCTTC | CASSIVGAKVYGYTF
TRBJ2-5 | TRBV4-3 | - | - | TGCGCCAGCGGCCAAGGTGGAGGGTTGGAGACCCAGTACTTC | CASGQGGGLETQYF
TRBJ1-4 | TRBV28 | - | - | TGTGCCAGCAGTTTGGGGCTTGTAGGGGATAGGGCTAATGAAAAACTGTTTTTT | CASSLGLVGDRANEKLFF
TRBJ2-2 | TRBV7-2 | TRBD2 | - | TGTGCCAGCAGCCCGCCGGGGGGTGGTCGGGCCGGGGAGCTGTTTTTT | CASSPPGGGRAGELFF
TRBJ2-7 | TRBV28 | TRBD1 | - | TGTGCCAGCAGGGCAGGGGGAAGCTCCTACGAGCAGTACTTC | CASRAGGSSYEQYF
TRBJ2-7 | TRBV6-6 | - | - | TGTGCCAGCAGTTACTCGTCCAATTCGGGCGAGCAGTACTTC | CASSYSSNSGEQYF
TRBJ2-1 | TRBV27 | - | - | TGTGCCAGCAGTCCTTCGACAGTTAGTCCAAATGAGCAGTTCTTC | CASSPSTVSPNEQFF
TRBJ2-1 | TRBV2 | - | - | TGTGCCAGCAGCGATAGCAGGTCTACCCGATCCTACAATGAGCAGTTCTTC | CASSDSRSTRSYNEQFF
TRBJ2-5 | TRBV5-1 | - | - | TGCGCCAGCAGCTTGGCCTCGGCAGGGGAAGAGACCCAGTACTTC | CASSLASAGEETQYF
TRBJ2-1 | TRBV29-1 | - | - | TGCAGCGTTAAGTCGACAATCCTGTACGATGAGCAGTTCTTC | CSVKSTILYDEQFF
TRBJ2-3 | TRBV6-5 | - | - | TGTGCCAGCAGTTATGAGCGGAACACAGATACGCAGTATTTT | CASSYERNTDTQYF
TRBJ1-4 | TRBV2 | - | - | TGTGCCAGCAACCCGGGAGAAAATGAAAAACTGTTTTTT | CASNPGENEKLFF
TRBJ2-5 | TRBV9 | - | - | TGTGCCAGCAGCCCAAGGCGGGGGCCCCAAGAGACCCAGTACTTC | CASSPRRGPQETQYF
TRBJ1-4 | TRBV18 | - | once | TGTGCCAGCTCACTTTCAAATGAAAAACTGTTTTTT | CASSLSNEKLFF
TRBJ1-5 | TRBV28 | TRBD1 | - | TGTGCCAGCAGCCGCCGGACAGGGCCCCTTAATCAGCCCCAGCATTTT | CASSRRTGPLNQPQHF
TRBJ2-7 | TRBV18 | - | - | TGTGCCAGCTCCTCCCGGACGGCCGCCTACGAGCAGTACTTC | CASSSRTAAYEQYF
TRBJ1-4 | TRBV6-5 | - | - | TGTGCCAGCAGCCCCCGTCCCCGCTCCGAAAAACTGTTTTTT | CASSPRPRSEKLFF
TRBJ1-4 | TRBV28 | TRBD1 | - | TGTGCCAGCAGTTCGGGACAGGGTGGGAGTAATGAAAAACTGTTTTTT | CASSSGQGGSNEKLFF
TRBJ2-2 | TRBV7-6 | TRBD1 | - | TGTGCCAGCAGCTCAGGGACAGGGGGCACCGGGGAGCTGTTTTTT | CASSSGTGGTGELFF
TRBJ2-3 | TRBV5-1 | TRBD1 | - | TGCGCCAGCAGCTTGGGACAGGGAGTGGCGACAGATACGCAGTATTTT | CASSLGQGVATDTQYF
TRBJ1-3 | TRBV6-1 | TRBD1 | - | TGTGCCAGCAGCGCAGGGGGCTCTGGAAACACCATATATTTT | CASSAGGSGNTIYF
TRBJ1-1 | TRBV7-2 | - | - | TGTGCCAGCAGCTTAGACGGGATGAACACTGAAGCTTTCTTT | CASSLDGMNTEAFF
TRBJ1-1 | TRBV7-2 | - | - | TGTGCCAGCAGCTTAGAGTCGGCAGGGCAAAGGGCTTTCTTT | CASSLESAGQRAFF
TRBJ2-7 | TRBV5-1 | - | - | TGCGCCAGCAGCCCAAAACTTACAGGATCCCTGCCATCAGAGCAGTACTTC | CASSPKLTGSLPSEQYF
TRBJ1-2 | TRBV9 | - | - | TGTGCCAGCAGCGCCGTGGGGGGCGATGGCTACACCTTC | CASSAVGGDGYTF
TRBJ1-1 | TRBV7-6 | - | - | TGTGCCAGCAGCTTATGGGGCCGCCCAGGGGTTGAAGCTTTCTTT | CASSLWGRPGVEAFF
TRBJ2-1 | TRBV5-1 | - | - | TGCGCCAGCAGCCTAGTAGGACCGTACAATGAGCAGTTCTTC | CASSLVGPYNEQFF
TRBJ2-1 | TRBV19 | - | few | TGTGCCAGTAGTATCACTGTCAATGAGCAGTTCTTC | CASSITVNEQFF
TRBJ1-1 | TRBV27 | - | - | TGTGCCAGCAGTTTATCGCGGGGGGTGAACACTGAAGCTTTCTTT | CASSLSRGVNTEAFF
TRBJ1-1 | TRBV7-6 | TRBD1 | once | TGTGCCAGCAGCTTAGCCGGGACAGGCACTGAAGCTTTCTTT | CASSLAGTGTEAFF
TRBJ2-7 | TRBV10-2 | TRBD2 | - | TGCGCCAGCAGTGGGACTAGCGGGGGCTCCTACGAGCAGTACTTC | CASSGTSGGSYEQYF